The next 8 T cell receptor beta chains were all read from a single sample in a study of response to subunit inactivated influenza vaccine. TCRdb reprocessed the RT-PCR reads via MiXCR and lists one record per CDR3 protein. The data contain approximately 530,000 distinct CDR3 sequences, 13% of them singletons. Here the sequenced sample was PBMCs from blood, taken around seven weeks after vaccination. Receptors were obtained from a man between 50 and 59 years old who received an inactivated influenza vaccine.

Remarks on this clonotype: Compared with germline, one end of the junction differs, possibly owing to a read error. The chain recombines TRBV20-1 with TRBJ2-3; TRBD2 matches 7 bases. The CDR3 totals 14 residues. CDR1 is DFQATT and CDR2 is SNEGSKA in the germline V gene (reference sequence). CDR3 nucleotides: TGCAGTGCTAGGAGGGAGGGACGCACATATACGCAGTATTTT. As protein: CSARREGRTYTQYF.

This clonotype was detected only a few times. The V gene is TRBV12-3 or TRBV12-4, the J gene TRBJ1-1, with D unresolved. V was trimmed by 3 bases and J by 8 bases, leaving 7 bases between them. CDR3 length: 11 residues. The CDR3: CASSFGEEAFF. CDR3 coding DNA: TGTGCCAGCAGTTTTGGTGAGGAAGCTTTCTTT.

This chain joins TRBV28 and TRBJ2-2; unclear D gene. The CDR3 length is 15 residues. The V and J ends lost 4 bases and 4 bases respectively, with 13 bases between them. Looked up from germline, CDR1 is MDHEN and CDR2 is SYDVKM. The CDR3 DNA follows: TGTGCCAGCAGTTCCCCGGACCCTTCCACCGGGGAGCTGTTTTTT. Protein: CASSSPDPSTGELFF.

The rearrangement joins TRBV20-1 to TRBJ2-3; D is unresolved. With 0 bases removed from V and 0 bases from J, the gap between germline ends came to 10 bases. The CDR3 is made up of 15 amino acids. The germline gives CDR1 DFQATT, CDR2 SNEGSKA (reference sequence). The CDR3 loop is CSARDPFFSTDTQYF. The CDR3 region has the DNA TGCAGTGCTAGAGATCCGTTCTTTAGCACAGATACGCAGTATTTT.

This clonotype was detected a few times. The gene calls are TRBV13 and TRBJ2-3; 9 bases fit TRBD2. CDR3 length: 16 residues. The V segment lost 1 base and the J segment 4 bases; nucleotides outside the gene matches: 6. Looked up from germline, CDR1 is PRHDT and CDR2 is FYEKMQ (reference sequence). The CDR3 sequence is CASSLEVAGVADTQYF. CDR3 bases: TGTGCCAGCAGCTTAGAAGTAGCGGGGGTAGCAGATACGCAGTATTTT.

This clonotype showed up just a few times. The chain combines TRBV20-1 with TRBJ2-7; 11 bases match TRBD2. The length of the CDR3 is 14 residues. Germline-derived CDR1 and CDR2 are DFQATT and SNEGSKA (reference sequence). V shed 3 bases and J 3 bases; nucleotides not matched to a gene: 4. The CDR3 DNA reads as TGCAGTGCTAGCCTAACTAGCGGGAGCTACGAGCAGTACTTC. Amino acids: CSASLTSGSYEQYF.

The rearrangement joins TRBV6-5 to TRBJ2-5, with TRBD2 as a possible D gene (7 bases). Germline V gene lookup returns CDR1 MNHEY and CDR2 SVGAGI. There are 16 residues in the CDR3. With 2 bases removed from V and 5 bases from J, the gap between germline ends came to 18 bases. In nucleotides, the CDR3 is TGTGCCAGCAGTTACGGGAGGGGACACACGACGGAGACCCAGTACTTC. It encodes CASSYGRGHTTETQYF.

The table lists this clonotype with many counts. This rearrangement joins TRBV7-2 to TRBJ2-3; D may be TRBD1 (5 bases). V gave up 3 bases and J gave up 3 bases, with 7 bases separating them. CDR1 SGHTA and CDR2 FQGNSA come from the germline V gene. This CDR3 spans 13 amino acids. The CDR3 bases are TGTGCCAGCAGCTTTTACAGGACAGATACGCAGTATTTT. It is translated as CASSFYRTDTQYF. The full variable domain, completed using reference TRBV7-2 and TRBJ2-3, is GAGVSQSPSNKVTEKGKDVELRCDPISGHTALYWYRQSLGQGLEFLIYFQGNSAPDKSGLPSDRFSAERTGGSVSTLTIQRTQQEDSAVYLCASSFYRTDTQYFGPGTRLTVL.